The 11 T cell receptor beta chains presented below share a single source sample, sequenced in a study of blood T cells in healthy people across ages (dated by TCRdb to the mid-2010s). The library was prepared using 5' RACE. A second about 6 to 11 cycle PCR used a sample-barcoded 5' primer and a J-beta primer mix. TCRdb reworked the public reads: Q25 trimming with fastp, MiXCR clone assembly, productive beta chains retained. Each record represents a unique CDR3 protein, reported with the most common genes and DNA among its rows. The sample includes around 2 million distinct CDR3 sequences, with about 39% observed a single time. The top ten clonotypes cover 23% of the sample. Sequencing was done on a sample of blood. The receptors were sampled from a human donor in good health.

Details on this clonotype: One junction end does not reproduce the germline sequence, and a read error may be involved. The chain recombines TRBV6-2 or TRBV6-3 with TRBJ2-3; D gene uncertain. The CDR3 is 15 amino acids. The germline CDR1 and CDR2 sequences are MNHEY and SVGEGT. The CDR3 is CASSYGAPAVDTRYF. DNA of the CDR3: TGTGCCAGCAGTTACGGCGCGCCGGCGGTGGATACGCGGTATTTT.

The genes are TRBV11-2 and TRBJ2-7; tentative D call: TRBD2 (5 bases). V lost 5 bases and J 2 bases, leaving 22 bases between the germline ends. Germline CDR1 SGHAT, CDR2 FQNNGV. The CDR3 extends over 17 amino acids. CDR3 in amino acids: CASSVHPGSVGTYEQYF. CDR3 coding DNA: TGTGCCAGCAGCGTACACCCGGGGAGTGTGGGAACCTACGAGCAGTACTTC.

This clonotype was recorded a few times. This sequence joins TRBV5-1 and TRBJ2-5; 7 bases are a match to TRBD1. The germline V gene encodes CDR1 SGHRS and CDR2 YFSETQ. V lost 5 bases and J lost 5; bases outside the gene matches: 6. This CDR3 contains 13 residues. The CDR3, as DNA: TGCGCCAGCAGACCGACAGGGATGGAGACCCAGTACTTC. This encodes CASRPTGMETQYF.

CDR3 sequence reads: CASSPEGPNYGYTF. CDR3 in DNA: TGTGCCAGCAGCCCAGAGGGGCCTAACTATGGCTACACCTTC. The chain joins TRBV9 to TRBJ1-2; tentative D call: TRBD1 (5 bases). The V gene lost 4 bases and the J gene lost 0 bases, with 10 bases spanning the gap. CDR1 and CDR2 from the germline V gene are SGDLS and YYNGEE. This CDR3 is built from 14 residues.

The rearrangement links TRBV5-1 to TRBJ2-1, with 9 bases lining up with TRBD2. The trim removed 4 bases at V and 7 bases at J, leaving 12 bases unmatched. Germline V lookup: CDR1 SGHRS, CDR2 YFSETQ. CDR3 length equals 16 residues. CDR3 amino acids: CASSATGTSRPNEQFF. The DNA of the CDR3 is TGCGCCAGCAGCGCTACCGGGACTAGCCGACCAAATGAGCAGTTCTTC.

This clonotype was detected once. A read error may explain this, as a much larger clone is one base away. For the CDR3, the DNA is TGTGCCAGCAGGTTGCCTTCAGGCTACGAGCAGTACTTC. Protein product: CASRLPSGYEQYF. This rearrangement joins TRBV12-3 or TRBV12-4 to TRBJ2-5; D ambiguous. The closer fit of TRBJ2-7 to the DNA end suggests the J call may be wrong. The CDR3 runs to 13 residues.

The chain recombines TRBV6-6 with TRBJ2-3; no clear D gene. Germline-derived CDR1 and CDR2 are MNHNY and SVGAGI (reference sequence). There are 15 residues in the CDR3. The germline V and J ends were trimmed by 0 bases and 2 bases, with 9 bases remaining between them. The CDR3 DNA reads as TGTGCCAGCAGTTACTCTTGGGGTCACACAGATACGCAGTATTTT. Translating gives CASSYSWGHTDTQYF.

This chain links TRBV7-9 with TRBJ2-1; 9 bases line up with TRBD2. Gene TRBJ2-7 matches the end of the DNA better, so the J call may be wrong. Germline CDR1 reads SEHNR; CDR2 reads FQNEAQ (reference sequence). The CDR3 has 16 amino acids. In nucleotides, the CDR3 is TGTGCCAGCAGTCAAACGGGACTAGCAGCCTACAATGAGCAGTACTTC. Translated, it gives CASSQTGLAAYNEQYF.

V gene TRBV10-3 combines with J gene TRBJ2-7; D gene unclear. The CDR3 covers 17 residues. Germline lookup yields CDR1 ENHRY and CDR2 SYGVKD. Between the trimmed V and J ends, which lost 0 bases and 3 bases, there was a span of 18 bases. CDR3 coding DNA: TGTGCCATCAGTGAGTCGATGGGGTACGGGTCGGACTACGAGCAGTACTTC. Its translation is CAISESMGYGSDYEQYF.

A few counts support this clonotype. The rearrangement uses TRBV20-1 and TRBJ1-1; weak D call: TRBD1 (5 bases). CDR1 is DFQATT and CDR2 is SNEGSKA in the germline V gene (reference sequence). The CDR3 totals 13 residues. With 7 bases removed from V and 0 bases from J, the gap between germline ends came to 12 bases. This CDR3 reads CSGRRDLNTEAFF. CDR3 DNA: TGCAGTGGCAGGCGGGACCTGAACACTGAAGCTTTCTTT.

The sample holds a few counts of this clonotype. This chain connects TRBV5-5 to TRBJ2-3, with D unresolved. Germline CDR1 reads SGHKS; CDR2 reads YYEKEE (reference sequence). This CDR3 comprises 14 residues. Trimming removed 0 bases from V and 4 bases from J, with 9 bases in between. The CDR3 here is CASSLVLLADTQYF. CDR3 nucleotide sequence: TGTGCCAGCAGCTTGGTCTTGTTGGCAGATACGCAGTATTTT.